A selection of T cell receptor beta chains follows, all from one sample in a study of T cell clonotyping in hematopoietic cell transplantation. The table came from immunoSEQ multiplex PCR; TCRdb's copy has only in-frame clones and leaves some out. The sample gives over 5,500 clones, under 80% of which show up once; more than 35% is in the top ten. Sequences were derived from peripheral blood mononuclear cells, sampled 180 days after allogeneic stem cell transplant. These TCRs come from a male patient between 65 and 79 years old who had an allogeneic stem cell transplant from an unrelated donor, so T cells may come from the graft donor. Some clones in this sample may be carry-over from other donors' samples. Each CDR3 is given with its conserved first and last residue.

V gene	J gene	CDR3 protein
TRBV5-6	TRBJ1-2	CASSLQGQNGYTF
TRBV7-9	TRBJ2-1	CASSLGQWAGYNEQFF
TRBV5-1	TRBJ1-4	CASSFGQGVTNEKLFF
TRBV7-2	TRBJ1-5	CASSLDGGEQPQHF
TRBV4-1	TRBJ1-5	CASSQWEEGRVNQPQHF
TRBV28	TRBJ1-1	CASSLGTGPRVGAFF
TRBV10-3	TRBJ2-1	CAISEEIAYEQFF
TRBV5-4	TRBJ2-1	CASSSTSSNEQFF
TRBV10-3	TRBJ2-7	CAISESVRESSGDEQYF
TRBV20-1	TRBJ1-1	CSEAENTEAFF
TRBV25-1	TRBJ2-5	CASAGSATGGETQYF
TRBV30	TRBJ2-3	CAWSVGGDTQYF
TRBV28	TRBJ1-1	CASNVGGSNTEAFF
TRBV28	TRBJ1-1	CASSGTDFMNTEAFF
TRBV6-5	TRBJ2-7	CASSSGTGGTYEQYF
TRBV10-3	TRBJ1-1	CAISLGSRDGTEAFF
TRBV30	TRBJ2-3	CAWSGHGTDTQYF
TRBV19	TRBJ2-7	CASSKTGFYEQYF
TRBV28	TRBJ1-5	CASSTGTTPGRYGNQPQHF
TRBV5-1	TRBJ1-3	CASSLEGVLGDTIYF